The T cell receptor beta chain described here comes from a study of blood T cells in healthy people across ages. This clonotype appeared a few times. Then a second PCR, running about 6 to 12 cycles, was carried out with a sample-barcoded 5' primer and a J-beta primer mix. MiXCR, run by TCRdb on the 5' RACE reads, gives a single entry per CDR3 protein. Of hundreds of thousands of distinct CDR3 sequences listed, approximately 49% are singletons. Germline V gene lookup returns CDR1 MDHEN and CDR2 SYDVKM. The CDR3 is 16 amino acids. V trimming: 6 bases; J trimming: 0 bases; junction bases outside the gene matches: 9.

Sequencing was carried out using blood. The receptor was derived from a woman aged 55 to 70 in good health. The chain recombines TRBV28 with TRBJ2-7; TRBD2 agrees at 9 bases. The CDR3 spells CASSLSSGGSSYEQYF. CDR3 nucleotides: TGTGCCAGCAGCTTGTCCAGCGGGGGGAGCTCCTACGAGCAGTACTTC.